The 10 T cell receptor beta chains below come from one sample, sequenced in a study of Ad26.COV2.S vaccination and SARS-CoV-2 variants (TCRdb year 2021). Library preparation used the immunoSEQ multiplex PCR assay. TCRdb obtained this table from immuneACCESS and retained in-frame rearrangements with V and J assigned. These tables miss some clones; where compared with another copy, unresolved V genes account for less than half of the shortfall, and the remainder is unexplained. The sample profile shows about 480,000 clones; roughly 89% of them were found once. Roughly 13% of the sample is in the top ten clones. The treatment or condition label, read with the paper, signifies: roughly 18 received Ad26.COV2.S at low or high dose, single or two shots; several received placebo; per-sample allocation not given. Repertoires of vaccine and placebo recipients were sequenced from samples collected on day 63 after the first injection.

The sequenced sample was peripheral blood, obtained in a trial of Ad26.COV2.S vaccine versus placebo. The receptors were gathered from a person aged 18-60 years who received the Ad26.COV2.S COVID-19 vaccine or a placebo.

A few counts support this clone. This sequence joins TRBV6-5 and TRBJ1-4, with unresolved D. Trimming stripped 6 bases from V and 6 bases from J, with 8 bases between. Germline values: CDR1 MNHEY, CDR2 SVGAGI. The CDR3 runs 12 residues. The DNA of the CDR3 is TGTGCCAGCAGAGGAGTTTATGAAAAACTGTTTTTT. As protein: CASRGVYEKLFF.

This clone was seen only once. This sequence joins TRBV20-1 and TRBJ2-1, with TRBD1 as a possible D gene (5 bases). V gave up 2 bases and J gave up 9 bases, with 5 bases separating them. The CDR3 runs to 10 residues. Germline V gene sequence: CDR1 DFQATT, CDR2 SNEGSKA (reference sequence). The CDR3: CSARRGEQFF. The DNA of the CDR3 is TGCAGTGCTAGAAGGGGTGAGCAGTTCTTC.

The chain links TRBV27 to TRBJ2-7, with 9 positions matching TRBD2. CDR1 and CDR2 (germline): MNHEY, SMNVEV (reference sequence). V gave up 6 bases and J gave up 2 bases; unmatched junction bases: 5. CDR3 size: 14 residues. CDR3 sequence reads: CASRPSGMTYEQYF. The CDR3 nucleotides are TGTGCCAGCAGGCCTAGCGGGATGACCTACGAGCAGTACTTC.

In this sample, this clone turned up a few times. The chain carries TRBV11-3 and TRBJ2-7, with a weak D call TRBD1 (5 bases). The V gene's germline CDR1 is SGHNT and CDR2 YENEEA. Trimming removed 2 bases at V and 0 bases at J, with 11 bases between. The CDR3 covers 15 residues. In nucleotides, the CDR3 is TGTGCCAGCAGCTTAAAGGGGTACGGCTCCTACGAGCAGTACTTC. This sequence encodes CASSLKGYGSYEQYF.

This chain connects TRBV6-1 to TRBJ1-1; no clear D gene. V shed 0 bases and J shed 5 bases, with 10 bases lying between them. Germline V gives CDR1 MNHNS, CDR2 SASEGT. CDR3 length equals 14 residues. CDR3 residues: CASSEALAGTEAFF. The CDR3 nucleotides are TGTGCCAGCAGTGAAGCGCTGGCCGGGACTGAAGCTTTCTTT.

This clone was recorded once. V gene TRBV29-1 combines with J gene TRBJ1-3; D may be TRBD1 (6 bases). V lost 2 bases and J lost 4, with 15 bases in between. There are 15 residues in the CDR3. Germline CDR1 reads SQVTM; CDR2 reads ANQGSEA. The CDR3 region is CSVESGGARGNTIYF. For the CDR3, the DNA is TGCAGCGTTGAATCCGGGGGCGCGAGGGGAAACACCATATATTTT.

V gene TRBV5-8 combines with J gene TRBJ2-7; D is ambiguous. The CDR3 consists of 16 residues. With 5 bases removed from V and 3 bases from J, the gap between germline ends came to 21 bases. Germline CDR1 and CDR2: SGHTS and YDEGEE. CDR3 residues: CASRDFARGPYYEQYF. The CDR3 nucleotides read TGTGCCAGCAGGGATTTTGCGAGAGGACCTTACTACGAGCAGTACTTC.

The J gene is TRBJ2-2, the V gene TRBV19; no firm D call. V gave up 6 bases and J gave up 0 bases, with 8 bases separating them. The CDR3 loop spans 14 amino acids. CDR1 LNHDA and CDR2 SQIVND come from the germline V gene (reference sequence). The CDR3 reads CASRRVTNTGELFF. CDR3 bases: TGTGCCAGTAGAAGAGTCACGAACACCGGGGAGCTGTTTTTT.

This clone was detected only a few times. The genes are TRBV15 and TRBJ1-2, with unresolved D. Trimming left V 0 bases short and J 7 bases short, with 12 bases between. This CDR3 has 14 residues. CDR1 LNHNV and CDR2 YYDKDF come from the germline V gene (reference sequence). The CDR3 loop is CATSRDGRVRGYTF. Written as DNA, the CDR3 is TGTGCCACCAGCAGAGATGGAAGGGTTCGTGGCTACACCTTC.

The CDR3 DNA reads as TGTGCCAGCATGGATGGAAACACCATATATTTT. Translation gives CASMDGNTIYF. The gene calls are TRBV28 and TRBJ1-3; D unresolved. This CDR3 is built from 11 residues. The V end lost 7 bases, the J end lost 3 bases, and 4 bases lay between the germline ends. Germline assignment: CDR1 MDHEN and CDR2 SYDVKM.